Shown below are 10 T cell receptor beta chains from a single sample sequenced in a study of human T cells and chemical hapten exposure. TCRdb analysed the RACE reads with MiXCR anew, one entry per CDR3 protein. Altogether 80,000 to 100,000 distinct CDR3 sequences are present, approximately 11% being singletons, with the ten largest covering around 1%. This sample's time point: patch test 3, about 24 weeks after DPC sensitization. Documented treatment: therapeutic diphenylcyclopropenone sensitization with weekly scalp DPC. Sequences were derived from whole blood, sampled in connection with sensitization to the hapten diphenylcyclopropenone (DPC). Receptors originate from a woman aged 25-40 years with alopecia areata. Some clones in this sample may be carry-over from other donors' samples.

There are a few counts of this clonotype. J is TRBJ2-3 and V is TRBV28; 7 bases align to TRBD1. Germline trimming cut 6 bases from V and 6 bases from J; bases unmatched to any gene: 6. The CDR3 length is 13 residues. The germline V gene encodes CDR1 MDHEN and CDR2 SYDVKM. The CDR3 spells CASRRQGTDTQYF. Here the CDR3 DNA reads TGTGCCAGCAGGAGACAGGGAACCGATACGCAGTATTTT.

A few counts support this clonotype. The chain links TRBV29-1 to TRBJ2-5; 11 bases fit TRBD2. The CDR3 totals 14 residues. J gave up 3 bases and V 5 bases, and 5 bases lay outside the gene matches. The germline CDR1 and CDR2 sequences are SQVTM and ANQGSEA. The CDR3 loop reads CSVLTSGVEETQYF. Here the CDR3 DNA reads TGCAGCGTTTTGACTAGCGGGGTAGAAGAGACCCAGTACTTC.

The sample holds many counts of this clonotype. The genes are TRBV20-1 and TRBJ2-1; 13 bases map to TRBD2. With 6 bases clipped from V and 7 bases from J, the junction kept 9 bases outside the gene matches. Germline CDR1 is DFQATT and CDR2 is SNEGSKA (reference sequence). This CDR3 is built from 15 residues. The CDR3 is CSALAGLAGVNEQFF. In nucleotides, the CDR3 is TGCAGTGCACTTGCCGGACTAGCGGGGGTTAATGAGCAGTTCTTC.

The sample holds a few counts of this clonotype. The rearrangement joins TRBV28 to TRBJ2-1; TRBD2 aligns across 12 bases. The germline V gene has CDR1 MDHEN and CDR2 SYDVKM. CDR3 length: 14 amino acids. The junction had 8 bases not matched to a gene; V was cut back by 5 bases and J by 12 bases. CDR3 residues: CASSLPGTSGLQFF. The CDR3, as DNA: TGTGCCAGCAGTCTACCCGGGACTAGCGGGCTGCAGTTCTTC.

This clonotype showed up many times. CDR3 in amino acids: CASSDPGGAGSYNSPLHF. In nucleotides, the CDR3 is TGCGCCAGCAGTGACCCCGGGGGGGCGGGTTCCTATAATTCACCCCTCCACTTT. This sequence joins TRBV10-2 and TRBJ1-6, with D perhaps matching TRBD1 (6 bases). Trimming removed 3 bases from V and 1 base from J, with 16 bases in between. Germline CDR1 and CDR2: WSHSY and SAAADI. This CDR3 has 18 amino acids.

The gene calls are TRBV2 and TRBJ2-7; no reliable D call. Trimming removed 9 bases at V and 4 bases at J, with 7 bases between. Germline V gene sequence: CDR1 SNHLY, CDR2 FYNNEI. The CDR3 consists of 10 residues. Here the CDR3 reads CASERYEQYV. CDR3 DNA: TGTGCCAGTGAGAGATACGAGCAGTACGTC.

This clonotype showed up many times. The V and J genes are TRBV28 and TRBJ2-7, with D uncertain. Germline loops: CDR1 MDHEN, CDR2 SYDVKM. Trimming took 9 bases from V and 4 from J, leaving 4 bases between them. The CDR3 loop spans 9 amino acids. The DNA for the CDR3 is TGTGCCAGTCTGTACGAGCAGTACTTC. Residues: CASLYEQYF.

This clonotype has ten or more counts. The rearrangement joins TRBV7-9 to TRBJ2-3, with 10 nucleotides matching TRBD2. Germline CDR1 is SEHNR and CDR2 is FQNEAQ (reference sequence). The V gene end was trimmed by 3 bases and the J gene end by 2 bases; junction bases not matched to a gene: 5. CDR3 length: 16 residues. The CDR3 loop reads CASSLRTSGPTDTQYF. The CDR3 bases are TGTGCCAGCAGCTTGAGGACTAGCGGTCCCACAGATACGCAGTATTTT.

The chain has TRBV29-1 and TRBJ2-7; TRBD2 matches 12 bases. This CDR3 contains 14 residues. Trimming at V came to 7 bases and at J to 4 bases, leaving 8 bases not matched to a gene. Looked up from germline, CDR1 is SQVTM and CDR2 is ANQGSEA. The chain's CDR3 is CSARPLAGGYEQYF. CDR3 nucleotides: TGCAGCGCCCGACCCCTAGCGGGAGGGTACGAGCAGTACTTC.

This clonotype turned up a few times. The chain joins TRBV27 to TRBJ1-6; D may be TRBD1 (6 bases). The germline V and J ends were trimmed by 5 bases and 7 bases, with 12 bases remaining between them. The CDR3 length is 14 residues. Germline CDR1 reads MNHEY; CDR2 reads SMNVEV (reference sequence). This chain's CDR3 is CASSSRGLNSPLHF. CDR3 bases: TGTGCCAGCAGTAGCAGGGGTTTGAATTCACCCCTCCACTTT.